These T cell receptor beta chains were read from a single sample in a study of cytomegalovirus exposure and HLA in healthy donors. Produced via immunoSEQ multiplex PCR; TCRdb's table is partial and in-frame only. This table has some 200,000 clones, roughly four fifths appearing once. Sequenced material: PBMCs. The receptors come from a woman aged 18-29 years in good health and CMV-seronegative. The CDR3 runs from the conserved cysteine through the conserved F or W. D genes are given only for firm matches. Part of the rows lack a size; the others show once, few, many or a class for expanded clones.

d_call	j_call	clone_size	v_call	cdr3_length	cdr3_nt	cdr3_aa
NA	TRBJ1-6	NA	TRBV5-1	15	TGCGCCAGCAGCTCCGCCCTACAGAATAATTCACCCCTCCACTTT	CASSSALQNNSPLHF
NA	TRBJ1-4	NA	TRBV6-5	15	TGTGCCAGCAGTTACGATGGCTCCCGCGGGGAAAAACTGTTTTTT	CASSYDGSRGEKLFF
TRBD1	TRBJ1-4	NA	TRBV7-9	17	TGTGCCAGCAGCCCCTGGACAGGGAGTATCACTAATGAAAAACTGTTTTTT	CASSPWTGSITNEKLFF
TRBD1	TRBJ2-3	NA	TRBV5-8	16	TGTGCCAGCAGTTTTCGGACAGGGGGATTCACAGATACGCAGTATTTT	CASSFRTGGFTDTQYF
TRBD1	TRBJ2-5	NA	TRBV5-1	15	TGCGCCAGCAGCTTGGACGGCAGGGGGCAAGAGACCCAGTACTTC	CASSLDGRGQETQYF
NA	TRBJ1-5	once	TRBV5-6	14	TGTGCCAGCAGCTTTTCCGTAAGCAATCAGCCCCAGCATTTT	CASSFSVSNQPQHF
TRBD2	TRBJ2-3	NA	TRBV6-6	14	TGTGCCAGCAGCCTAGCGGGCCTCACAGATACGCAGTATTTT	CASSLAGLTDTQYF
NA	TRBJ1-1	few	TRBV6-1	14	TGTGCCAGCAGTTCGACAGGTGGGAACACTGAAGCTTTCTTT	CASSSTGGNTEAFF
TRBD2	TRBJ2-3	once	TRBV14	18	TGTGCCAGCAGCCAAGATACGCCGCTAGCGGTGAGCACAGATACGCAGTATTTT	CASSQDTPLAVSTDTQYF
TRBD1	TRBJ1-2	NA	TRBV27	15	TGTGCCAGCAGTTTTGGGACAGGTGGGAACTATGGCTACACCTTC	CASSFGTGGNYGYTF